The 25 T cell receptor beta chains given below trace back to one sample, sequenced in a study of T cells after yellow fever vaccination. MiXCR, run by TCRdb on the 5' RACE reads, gives a single entry per CDR3 protein. The table lists 340,000 or so distinct CDR3 sequences, around 12% of them singletons. Sequenced here: CD4+ T cells sorted from PBMCs, sampled 15 days after the yellow fever booster vaccination. Receptors originate from a man between 18 and 29 years old who received the YFV17D yellow fever vaccine.

The sample holds a few counts of this clonotype. CDR3 sequence: CATSGRGGIETEAFF. Written as DNA, the CDR3 is TGTGCCACCAGTGGACGCGGCGGGATAGAAACTGAAGCTTTCTTT. This chain uses TRBV24-1 with TRBJ1-1; D call uncertain. Deletions cut 5 bases from V and 5 bases from J, with 17 bases between. The length of the CDR3 is 15 residues. The germline V gene has CDR1 KGHDR and CDR2 SFDVKD.

This chain links TRBV19 with TRBJ2-5; D may be TRBD2 (6 bases). The CDR3 is 11 residues long. V was cut by 8 bases and J by 5 bases, with 9 bases left in between. Germline V gives CDR1 LNHDA, CDR2 SQIVND (reference sequence). The CDR3 coding sequence is TGTGCCAGTGCGGCGGGGGAGACCCAGTACTTC. Its translation: CASAAGETQYF.

For the CDR3, the DNA is TGCGCCAGCAGCCAAAGGTGGGAACAGGGAGGATCCTCTGGGGCCAACGTCCTGACTTTC. Residues: CASSQRWEQGGSSGANVLTF. The gene calls are TRBV4-1 and TRBJ2-6; perhaps D is TRBD1 or TRBD2 (6 bases each). The V gene's germline CDR1 is MGHRA and CDR2 YSYEKL. The CDR3 has 20 residues. The V and J ends lost 2 bases and 0 bases respectively, with 20 bases between them.

This clonotype has ten or more counts. This rearrangement joins TRBV5-6 to TRBJ2-1; TRBD2 aligns across 9 bases. The CDR3 covers 14 residues. Germline V CDR1 and CDR2: SGHDT, YYEEEE. After removal of 0 bases from V and 11 bases from J, the junction contained 6 bases not matched to a gene. The CDR3 reads CASSLGLAASKQFF. In nucleotides, the CDR3 is TGTGCCAGCAGCTTGGGACTAGCGGCCTCCAAGCAGTTCTTC.

CDR3 DNA sequence: TGCGCCAGCAGCTGGGGCCGGGACAGCCTTTCCTATGGCTACACCTTC. Translated, it gives CASSWGRDSLSYGYTF. The rearrangement links TRBV5-1 to TRBJ1-2; 7 bases are a match to TRBD1. Germline values: CDR1 SGHRS, CDR2 YFSETQ. The CDR3 runs 16 residues. The junction had 12 bases not matched to a gene; V was cut back by 3 bases and J by 4 bases. Full variable domain (missing parts from reference TRBV5-1 and TRBJ1-2): KAGVTQTPRYLIKTRGQQVTLSCSPISGHRSVSWYQQTPGQGLQFLFEYFSETQRNKGNFPGRFSGRQFSNSRSEMNVSTLELGDSALYLCASSWGRDSLSYGYTFGSGTRLTVV.

This rearrangement joins TRBV4-1 to TRBJ2-5; the D call may be TRBD1 or TRBD2 (5 bases each). The CDR3 totals 14 residues. Germline assignment: CDR1 MGHRA and CDR2 YSYEKL. Trimming shortened V by 1 base and J by 5 bases, and 11 bases separated the two germline ends. The CDR3 nucleotides are TGCGCCAGCAGCCAAGCAGGGACCCCTGAGACCCAGTACTTC. Translation: CASSQAGTPETQYF.

This clonotype showed up just a few times. This sequence joins TRBV20-1 and TRBJ2-3; D possibly matches TRBD1 or TRBD2 (5 bases each). CDR1 is DFQATT, CDR2 SNEGSKA, per germline (reference sequence). The CDR3 consists of 13 residues. Trimming removed 4 bases at V and 6 bases at J, with 14 bases between. The CDR3 DNA follows: TGCAGTGCTAATGTCCCCGGGGACGATACGCAGTATTTT. It specifies CSANVPGDDTQYF.

This clonotype was observed a handful of times. CDR3 coding DNA: TGCAGTGCCCCAAATAGAAAGTCAGCCGGGGAGCTGTTTTTT. This gives the protein CSAPNRKSAGELFF. The chain is built from TRBV20-1 and TRBJ2-2; D remains unclear. The CDR3 contains 14 residues. Germline V gene sequence: CDR1 DFQATT, CDR2 SNEGSKA (reference sequence). Trimming shortened V by 6 bases and J by 6 bases, and 17 bases separated the two germline ends.

The chain links TRBV5-1 to TRBJ1-6, with a possible D match to TRBD1 (5 bases). The V gene lost 0 bases and the J gene lost 7 bases, with 11 bases spanning the gap. This CDR3 spans 15 amino acids. Germline V gives CDR1 SGHRS, CDR2 YFSETQ. CDR3 sequence: CASSLGQTINSPLHF. In DNA form, the CDR3 reads TGCGCCAGCAGCTTGGGACAGACGATCAATTCACCCCTCCACTTT. Complete variable domain (other parts from reference TRBV5-1 and TRBJ1-6): KAGVTQTPRYLIKTRGQQVTLSCSPISGHRSVSWYQQTPGQGLQFLFEYFSETQRNKGNFPGRFSGRQFSNSRSEMNVSTLELGDSALYLCASSLGQTINSPLHFGNGTRLTVT.

V usage is TRBV23-1 and J usage is TRBJ2-3; D gene uncertain. TRBV23-1 is placed among ORFs of uncertain function. This CDR3 has 17 residues. V was trimmed by 4 bases and J by 2 bases, leaving 19 bases between them. The CDR3 here is CASSPPSGGKHTDTQYF. The CDR3 bases are TGCGCCAGCAGTCCTCCCTCAGGTGGGAAACACACAGATACGCAGTATTTT.

The chain has TRBV7-2 and TRBJ2-1; possibly TRBD1 or TRBD2 for D (5 bases each). This CDR3 is built from 14 residues. Trimming took off 5 bases at V and 10 bases at J, with 18 bases between the two ends. Germline V CDR1 and CDR2: SGHTA, FQGNSA. The chain's CDR3 is CASSLMGDPDEQFF. The CDR3, as DNA: TGTGCCAGCAGCCTGATGGGGGATCCGGACGAGCAGTTCTTC.

J is TRBJ1-1 and V is TRBV6-5; D is perhaps TRBD1 (6 bases). This CDR3 contains 13 residues. CDR1 is MNHEY and CDR2 is SVGAGI in the germline V gene. Trimming shortened V by 5 bases and J by 7 bases, and 14 bases separated the two germline ends. The chain's CDR3 is CASSPIQGNEAFF. The CDR3 nucleotides are TGTGCCAGCAGTCCTATACAGGGCAATGAAGCTTTCTTT.

The chain has TRBV4-2 and TRBJ2-1, with TRBD2 identical over 7 bases. This CDR3 has 17 amino acids. CDR1 is LGHNA and CDR2 is YNFKEQ in the germline V gene. Trimming removed 0 bases from V and 2 bases from J; junction bases left unmatched: 7. CDR3 loop: CASSQDQLAGAYNEQFF. The CDR3 DNA is TGTGCCAGCAGCCAAGATCAATTGGCGGGGGCCTACAATGAGCAGTTCTTC.

This clonotype showed up just a few times. The chain recombines TRBV7-2 with TRBJ2-1; no clear D. CDR1 is SGHTA, CDR2 FQGNSA, per germline. V lost 5 bases to trimming and J lost 8 bases, with 16 bases between them. The CDR3 extends over 14 amino acids. The DNA for the CDR3 is TGTGCCAGCAGCCAAAGTCGGGCAAGGGATGAGCAGTTCTTC. This sequence encodes CASSQSRARDEQFF.

The rearrangement joins TRBV5-1 to TRBJ2-5; tentatively, D is TRBD2 (6 bases). The germline V gene has CDR1 SGHRS and CDR2 YFSETQ. Trimming cost V 0 bases and J 4 bases, with 19 bases left between them. This CDR3 has 17 amino acids. CDR3 bases: TGCGCCAGCAGCTTGGGGAGGGGTTCTGGCATTCGAGAGACCCAGTACTTC. Residues: CASSLGRGSGIRETQYF.

This clonotype was counted between two and nine times. This rearrangement joins TRBV7-2 to TRBJ1-1; D remains ambiguous. CDR3 size: 13 residues. Germline V CDR1 and CDR2: SGHTA, FQGNSA. The V gene lost 5 bases and the J gene lost 2 bases, with 9 bases spanning the gap. The CDR3 loop is CASSTRPNTEAFF. The CDR3 nucleotides read TGTGCCAGCAGCACAAGGCCTAACACTGAAGCTTTCTTT.

This clonotype has a single count. The chain combines TRBV4-3 with TRBJ1-2; D is unclear. The CDR3 contains 15 residues. Germline V gene lookup returns CDR1 LGHNA and CDR2 YSLEER. V gave up 7 bases and J gave up 0 bases, with 15 bases separating them. This chain's CDR3 is CASTVDPGANYGYTF. In nucleotides, the CDR3 is TGCGCCAGCACCGTCGACCCGGGAGCTAACTATGGCTACACCTTC.

This clonotype was counted only a few times. CDR3 sequence reads: CASSFQDRTEQYV. CDR3 nucleotides: TGTGCCAGCAGCTTTCAGGACAGAACCGAGCAGTACGTC. The rearrangement uses TRBV7-8 and TRBJ2-7; D perhaps matches TRBD1 (6 bases). CDR3 length: 13 residues. Between the trimmed V and J ends, which lost 3 bases and 6 bases, there was a span of 12 bases. Germline V gene data show CDR1 as SGHVS and CDR2 as FQNEAQ.

In this sample, this clonotype turned up a few times. V is TRBV18 and J is TRBJ2-1; D is ambiguous. CDR1 KGHSH and CDR2 LQKENI come from the germline V gene. The CDR3 is 17 amino acids. V lost 2 bases and J 6 bases, leaving 20 bases between the germline ends. The CDR3 loop is CASSPSISADGPNEQFF. The CDR3 nucleotides are TGTGCCAGCTCACCAAGTATCTCGGCAGACGGGCCCAATGAGCAGTTCTTC.

This clonotype has ten or more counts. This chain joins TRBV4-2 and TRBJ2-4; 7 bases agree with TRBD2. Looked up from germline, CDR1 is LGHNA and CDR2 is YNFKEQ. The J segment lost 0 bases and the V segment lost 3 bases, leaving 11 bases of the junction unmatched. This CDR3 comprises 18 residues. CDR3 sequence reads: CASSQEGRASLAKNIQYF. In nucleotides, the CDR3 is TGTGCCAGCAGCCAGGAAGGGAGGGCGTCTCTAGCCAAAAACATTCAGTACTTC.

The V call is TRBV4-1, the J call TRBJ1-3; D remains ambiguous. CDR3 size: 14 residues. V lost 5 bases and J 0 bases, leaving 8 bases between the germline ends. Germline loops: CDR1 MGHRA, CDR2 YSYEKL. The CDR3 reads CASSLANSGNTIYF. CDR3 nucleotide sequence: TGCGCCAGCAGCTTGGCAAACTCTGGAAACACCATATATTTT.

This clonotype was observed a handful of times. V and J are TRBV20-1 and TRBJ1-5; no clear D gene. Trimming stripped 6 bases from V and 5 bases from J, with 11 bases between. Germline V gives CDR1 DFQATT, CDR2 SNEGSKA (reference sequence). The CDR3 has 12 residues. The CDR3 DNA follows: TGCAGTGCGAGGCCCAATCATCAGCCCCAGCATTTT. Its translation is CSARPNHQPQHF.

This clonotype has just a few counts. The V gene is TRBV15, the J gene TRBJ2-5; D perhaps matches TRBD2 (6 bases). V lost 0 bases to trimming and J lost 5 bases, with 10 bases between them. CDR3 size: 14 residues. Germline V gene sequence: CDR1 LNHNV, CDR2 YYDKDF (reference sequence). The CDR3 loop reads CATSRERSGETQYF. The CDR3 bases are TGTGCCACCAGCAGAGAGCGGAGCGGGGAGACCCAGTACTTC.

This clonotype was observed many times. CDR3 bases: TGCGCCAGCAGCGGACAGGGAAATAATTCACCCCTCCACTTT. Translation gives CASSGQGNNSPLHF. J is TRBJ1-6 and V is TRBV5-1; TRBD1 matches 8 bases. CDR3 length equals 14 residues. CDR1 and CDR2 from the germline V gene are SGHRS and YFSETQ. After removal of 4 bases from V and 5 bases from J, the junction contained 2 bases not matched to a gene.

This clonotype showed up just a few times. V usage is TRBV5-1 and J usage is TRBJ2-1; 10 bases are shared with TRBD1. The CDR3 covers 15 residues. CDR1 is SGHRS and CDR2 is YFSETQ in the germline V gene. After removal of 4 bases from V and 7 bases from J, the junction contained 8 bases not matched to a gene. CDR3 DNA sequence: TGCGCCAGCAGCGAAGCGACAGGGGGCCGGAATGAGCAGTTCTTC. This codes for CASSEATGGRNEQFF.